The 14 T cell receptor beta chains below all came from one sample that was sequenced in a study of blood T cell repertoires in COVID-19. Profiling relied on immunoSEQ multiplex PCR, and the TCRdb table lists in-frame clones only, not all of them. The sample gives about 75,000 clones, over 75% of which show up once; approximately 45% is in the top ten. The specimen sequenced was peripheral blood. The receptors originated from a human donor in a cohort sampled during active COVID-19.

The J gene is TRBJ2-1, the V gene TRBV28; 8 positions match TRBD1. The CDR3 is 13 residues long. Germline V gene data show CDR1 as MDHEN and CDR2 as SYDVKM. Trimming removed 8 bases from V and 8 bases from J; junction bases left unmatched: 8. The DNA for the CDR3 is TGTGCCAGCGACCGACAGGGGTGGGATGAGCAGTTCTTC. Translation: CASDRQGWDEQFF.

This chain connects TRBV11-3 to TRBJ2-5, with D hard to call. Germline V gene data show CDR1 as SGHNT and CDR2 as YENEEA. V gave up 1 base and J gave up 2 bases, with 2 bases separating them. There are 12 residues in the CDR3. In DNA, the CDR3 is TGTGCCAGCAGCTTAGCTCAAGAGACCCAGTACTTC. Residues: CASSLAQETQYF.

For the CDR3, the DNA is TGCAGCGTTGACCCTCTGGGGACAGACACTGAAGCTTTCTTT. Its translation is CSVDPLGTDTEAFF. V and J are TRBV29-1 and TRBJ1-1, with 7 bases matching TRBD1. Germline CDR1 is SQVTM and CDR2 is ANQGSEA. Unmatched junction bases numbered 7, after V lost 3 bases and J lost 3 bases. This CDR3 is 14 amino acids long.

This chain uses TRBV10-3 with TRBJ1-5; 9 bases are a match to TRBD1. The CDR3 has 14 amino acids. The germline V gene encodes CDR1 ENHRY and CDR2 SYGVKD. After removal of 0 bases from V and 7 bases from J, the junction contained 1 base not matched to a gene. CDR3 amino acids: CAISESTGGQPQHF. The CDR3 DNA is TGTGCCATCAGTGAGTCAACAGGGGGCCAGCCCCAGCATTTT.

As concerns this clone: A junction boundary mismatches the germline segment, possibly from a read error. The V call is TRBV7-2, the J call TRBJ2-7, with 7 bases lining up with TRBD1. This CDR3 has 14 amino acids. Germline V gene lookup returns CDR1 SGHTA and CDR2 FQGNSA. The CDR3 DNA reads TGTGCCAGCAGCTTAGGGATAAGGGGGCTCGGAGTGGGCTTC. This encodes CASSLGIRGLGVGF.

This chain connects TRBV4-1 to TRBJ1-3; D remains ambiguous. The germline V gene encodes CDR1 MGHRA and CDR2 YSYEKL. V dropped 4 bases and J dropped 0 bases, with 13 bases sitting between them. CDR3 size: 16 residues. The CDR3 is CASSPLGGSSGNTIYF. DNA of the CDR3: TGCGCCAGCAGCCCATTAGGAGGGTCCTCTGGAAACACCATATATTTT.

This rearrangement joins TRBV6-5 to TRBJ2-3; 10 nucleotides match TRBD2. The CDR3 runs 15 residues. Germline V gives CDR1 MNHEY, CDR2 SVGAGI. Trimming removed 5 bases from V and 1 base from J; junction bases left unmatched: 3. The CDR3, as DNA: TGTGCCAGCAGTAGCGGGGGGGCAGGCACAGATACGCAGTATTTT. Its protein is CASSSGGAGTDTQYF.

This clone has a single count. The chain couples TRBV7-3 to TRBJ2-1, with 9 bases fitting TRBD1. This CDR3 has 15 residues. The J segment lost 7 bases and the V segment lost 3 bases, leaving 7 bases of the junction unmatched. Germline V CDR1 and CDR2: SGHTA, FQGTGA. The CDR3 DNA reads TGTGCCAGCAGCTTGGATACAGGGGGCTGGAATGAGCAGTTCTTC. Protein sequence: CASSLDTGGWNEQFF.

The chain recombines TRBV19 with TRBJ1-5, with D perhaps matching TRBD1 (5 bases). Per germline, CDR1 LNHDA and CDR2 SQIVND (reference sequence). Trimming shortened V by 9 bases and J by 7 bases, and 19 bases separated the two germline ends. This CDR3 has 14 amino acids. The CDR3 DNA reads as TGTGCCAGCTCCGACAGAAGCCCGAAGCAGCCCCAGCATTTT. Translated, it gives CASSDRSPKQPQHF. Filled out from reference TRBV19 and TRBJ1-5, the complete variable domain reads DGGITQSPKYLFRKEGQNVTLSCEQNLNHDAMYWYRQDPGQGLRLIYYSQIVNDFQKGDIAEGYSVSREKKESFPLTVTSAQKNPTAFYLCASSDRSPKQPQHFGDGTRLSIL.

This clone was found once. This chain links TRBV3-1 (or the pseudogene TRBV3-2) with TRBJ1-6; TRBD1 aligns across 8 bases. The CDR3 runs to 17 residues. The germline V gene encodes CDR1 LGHDT and CDR2 YNNKEL (reference sequence). The V segment lost 2 bases and the J segment 10 bases; nucleotides outside the gene matches: 13. CDR3 region: CASSQRRTGNFYSPLHF. In DNA form, the CDR3 reads TGTGCCAGCAGCCAACGTAGGACAGGGAACTTTTACTCACCCCTCCACTTT.

This clone was detected only a few times. V usage is TRBV11-3 and J usage is TRBJ1-6; 10 nucleotides align to TRBD1. CDR1 and CDR2 from the germline V gene are SGHNT and YENEEA. V was clipped by 5 bases and J by 8 bases; unmatched bases: 12. CDR3 length: 17 amino acids. The DNA of the CDR3 is TGTGCCAGCAGCGGACGGGATCTCGGGACAGGGGATTCACCCCTCCACTTT. Encoded protein: CASSGRDLGTGDSPLHF.

V usage is TRBV16 and J usage is TRBJ1-4; TRBD1 aligns across 8 bases. V shed 0 bases and J 7 bases; nucleotides not matched to a gene: 7. The CDR3 consists of 16 residues. Germline V lookup: CDR1 KGHSY, CDR2 FQNENV. The CDR3 DNA reads as TGTGCCAGCAGCCAATCGGGAAGACAGGGGAGTGAAAAACTGTTTTTT. This translates into CASSQSGRQGSEKLFF.

This clone is a singleton in its sample. V and J are TRBV19 and TRBJ2-2, with D perhaps matching TRBD1 (6 bases). The CDR3 contains 14 residues. Trimming shortened V by 7 bases and J by 0 bases, and 9 bases separated the two germline ends. Germline V lookup: CDR1 LNHDA, CDR2 SQIVND (reference sequence). This CDR3 is CASTRTANTGELFF. CDR3 in DNA: TGTGCCAGTACCCGGACAGCGAACACCGGGGAGCTGTTTTTT.

The chain links TRBV6-2 or TRBV6-3 to TRBJ2-2; D is perhaps TRBD2 (6 bases). Trimming took 4 bases from V and 4 from J, leaving 19 bases between them. The CDR3 loop spans 17 amino acids. Per the germline V gene, CDR1 is MNHEY and CDR2 is SVGEGT. The CDR3 DNA sequence: TGTGCCAGCAGTTTGATGTTCAGGAGGGCTGGCACCGGGGAGCTGTTTTTT. Translating gives CASSLMFRRAGTGELFF.